The clone carrying this TCR beta chain was recorded only once. The sample is drawn from a study of shared clonotypes between healthy human individuals. Study summary: Donor ages ranged 18 to 49 years: a couple of women, a few men. There were three CD4 naive, three CD4 memory, two CD8 naive and one CD8 memory plates per donor.

Investigators spread the genomic DNA of each subset evenly over several immunoSEQ plates. Repertoires were generated with immunoSEQ multiplex PCR, while TCRdb's copy carries only in-frame clones and drops some. The repertoire consists of around 2.5 million clones, with 93% occurring once and the leading ten covering 0.36%. The V gene's germline CDR1 is SGHNT and CDR2 YYREEE (reference sequence). The CDR3 contains 15 residues. V shed 4 bases, J shed 2 bases, and the junction held 7 bases outside the gene matches. Researchers partitioned CD4+ cells into CD45RA+ naive and CD45RA-negative memory subsets.

The source is a man younger than 35 in good health. Some clones in this sample may be carry-over from other donors' samples. The chain couples TRBV5-4 to TRBJ2-3, with 7 bases lining up with TRBD2. Sequenced material: naive CD4+ T cells from PBMCs. Regarding subset: CD45RA+ positively selected. In DNA form, the CDR3 reads TGTGCCAGCAGCCCTACTAGCGACCCCACAGATACGCAGTATTTT. Its translation: CASSPTSDPTDTQYF.